This TCR beta chain was identified during a study of OX40 agonist ivuxolimab in advanced cancers. Study information: Given to patients was ivuxolimab, an agonistic anti-OX40 (CD134) antibody. Aged roughly 23 to 79 with a mean of approximately 60 years, they were approximately 80% male. General study findings and limits: By week 6 at 0.1 to 3.0 mg/kg, blood CD4+ and CD8+ T cells had expanded clonally.

Germline V gives CDR1 SGHVS, CDR2 FQNEAQ. The CDR3 has 15 amino acids. The germline V and J ends were trimmed by 1 base and 10 bases, with 14 bases remaining between them. About this clone itself: The antigen is undetermined.

Only in-frame clones appear in the TCRdb table, and some are missing; sequencing was by immunoSEQ multiplex PCR. The repertoire consists of 30,000 to 35,000 clones, with around 90% occurring once and the leading ten covering roughly 4.2%. Sample: CD4+ or CD8+ T cells sorted from blood, taken in a trial of the OX40 agonist ivuxolimab. The chain uses TRBV7-8 and TRBJ1-6; the D gene is possibly TRBD1 (6 bases). The sequence was obtained from an adult with an advanced solid tumor such as melanoma, head and neck, liver or kidney cancer. Here the CDR3 DNA reads TGTGCCAGCAGCTTAGGATGGGCAGGGGAATCACCCCTCCACTTT. Its translation: CASSLGWAGESPLHF.